A single sample gave rise to the 18 T cell receptor beta chains below, sequenced in a study of CD8 T cells in ankylosing spondylitis (dated by TCRdb to between 2016 and 2019). The library was made by 5' RACE. Sequencing was carried out with an Illumina HiSeq 2500. Clones were called with MiXCR by TCRdb after fastp trimmed the public reads at Q25, and only in-frame beta chains were retained. Rows are combined by CDR3 protein, so each entry shows the most common genes and DNA. The sample profile shows 230,000 or so distinct CDR3 sequences; 20% to 30% of them were found once. About 0.6% of the sample is in the top ten clones. The sequenced sample was blood, either unsorted or a sorted T cell fraction (not recorded which). The receptors come from a male donor with ankylosing spondylitis or in good health (not recorded which).

V is TRBV11-2 and J is TRBJ1-2; perhaps TRBD1 as D (6 bases). This CDR3 is built from 15 residues. Germline loops: CDR1 SGHAT, CDR2 FQNNGV. V lost 3 bases and J lost 7, with 18 bases in between. The CDR3 coding sequence is TGTGCCAGCAGCTTGGAGGGGGGGTCTCAGGCTGGCTACACCTTC. It specifies CASSLEGGSQAGYTF.

The chain has TRBV20-1 and TRBJ2-5, with D uncertain. V lost 3 bases and J 2 bases, leaving 10 bases between the germline ends. The germline CDR1 and CDR2 sequences are DFQATT and SNEGSKA (reference sequence). The CDR3 is 13 residues long. CDR3 sequence reads: CSARRWAQETQYF. The CDR3 DNA reads as TGCAGTGCTAGGAGGTGGGCACAAGAGACCCAGTACTTC.

The table lists this clonotype with many counts. The genes are TRBV15 and TRBJ2-5; D call uncertain. V lost 0 bases and J lost 2, with 7 bases in between. Per the germline V gene, CDR1 is LNHNV and CDR2 is YYDKDF (reference sequence). CDR3 length: 14 amino acids. The CDR3 reads CATSREPLQETQYF. In nucleotides, the CDR3 is TGTGCCACCAGCAGAGAACCGTTGCAAGAGACCCAGTACTTC. Full variable domain (remainder filled in from reference TRBV15 and TRBJ2-5): DAMVIQNPRYQVTQFGKPVTLSCSQTLNHNVMYWYQQKSSQAPKLLFHYYDKDFNNEADTPDNFQSRRPNTSFCFLDIRSPGLGDTAMYLCATSREPLQETQYFGPGTRLLVL.

This clonotype was seen a handful of times. The chain couples TRBV29-1 to TRBJ2-1, with D uncertain. V was trimmed by 1 base and J by 0 bases, leaving 7 bases between them. CDR1 and CDR2 from the germline V gene are SQVTM and ANQGSEA. The length of the CDR3 is 14 residues. The CDR3 here is CSVEGRSSYNEQFF. CDR3 nucleotide sequence: TGCAGCGTTGAAGGGCGGAGCTCCTACAATGAGCAGTTCTTC.

The chain couples TRBV29-1 to TRBJ2-5, with D perhaps matching TRBD1 or TRBD2 (5 bases each). The CDR3 spans 13 residues. Germline lookup yields CDR1 SQVTM and CDR2 ANQGSEA. Trimming cost V 3 bases and J 4 bases, with 12 bases left between them. CDR3 protein: CSVERGWGETQYF. In DNA, the CDR3 is TGCAGCGTTGAGAGGGGTTGGGGAGAGACCCAGTACTTC.

This clonotype was observed a handful of times. This chain uses TRBV12-3 or TRBV12-4 with TRBJ2-5, with D perhaps TRBD2 (5 bases). V gave up 6 bases and J gave up 7 bases, with 15 bases separating them. This CDR3 comprises 13 residues. CDR3 DNA sequence: TGTGCCAGCAGCCCACACGAGGGCGGGACCCAGTACTTC. Amino acid sequence: CASSPHEGGTQYF.

CDR3 protein: CASTDPAETQYF. CDR3 nucleotides: TGTGCCAGCACAGATCCCGCGGAGACCCAGTACTTC. This chain joins TRBV6-6 and TRBJ2-5, with D uncertain. Germline CDR1 and CDR2: MNHNY and SVGAGI (reference sequence). Trimming cost V 7 bases and J 5 bases, with 11 bases left between them. The CDR3 runs 12 residues.

The chain links TRBV9 to TRBJ2-3; unclear D gene. Trimming stripped 3 bases from V and 5 bases from J, with 4 bases between. The germline CDR1 and CDR2 sequences are SGDLS and YYNGEE. The CDR3 loop spans 11 amino acids. This CDR3 reads CASSGRDTQYF. CDR3 nucleotides: TGTGCCAGCAGCGGGAGAGATACGCAGTATTTT.

This clonotype occurred many times. The rearrangement uses TRBV28 and TRBJ2-5, with 7 positions matching TRBD2. The germline CDR1 and CDR2 sequences are MDHEN and SYDVKM. The junction had 10 bases not matched to a gene; V was cut back by 6 bases and J by 6 bases. The CDR3 is 14 residues long. DNA for the CDR3: TGTGCCAGCAGCCGCCCGACTAGCATAAAGACCCAGTACTTC. Translated: CASSRPTSIKTQYF.

The V gene is TRBV20-1, the J gene TRBJ2-7, with 14 bases lining up with TRBD2. Germline V lookup: CDR1 DFQATT, CDR2 SNEGSKA (reference sequence). CDR3 size: 16 residues. After removal of 5 bases from V and 2 bases from J, the junction contained 8 bases not matched to a gene. Written as DNA, the CDR3 is TGCAGTGCTTGGACTAGCGGGGGGCAAAAAACCTACGAGCAGTACTTC. As protein: CSAWTSGGQKTYEQYF.

The chain couples TRBV10-1 to TRBJ2-7, with TRBD1 as a possible D gene (5 bases). Between the trimmed V and J ends, which lost 2 bases and 1 base, there was a span of 9 bases. This CDR3 spans 14 amino acids. Germline V gene sequence: CDR1 WNHNN, CDR2 SYGVQD (reference sequence). Here the CDR3 DNA reads TGCGCCAGCAGTGAGGGGGCGATTTCCTACGAGCAGTACTTC. Translating gives CASSEGAISYEQYF.

The sample holds many counts of this clonotype. The chain links TRBV29-1 to TRBJ2-7; D unresolved. In germline, CDR1 is SQVTM, CDR2 ANQGSEA. This CDR3 has 10 residues. V lost 7 bases, J lost 0 bases, and 4 bases lay in between. The CDR3: CSDNSYEQYF. Written as DNA, the CDR3 is TGCAGCGACAACTCCTACGAGCAGTACTTC.

This clonotype was observed a handful of times. The chain joins TRBV29-1 to TRBJ2-7; D may correspond to TRBD1 or TRBD2 (6 bases each). Germline CDR1 SQVTM, CDR2 ANQGSEA. CDR3 length equals 14 residues. Trimming stripped 0 bases from V and 7 bases from J, with 16 bases between. This chain's CDR3 is CSVEDARGGGEQYF. The CDR3 coding sequence is TGCAGCGTTGAAGATGCCAGGGGTGGAGGGGAGCAGTACTTC.

The chain recombines TRBV7-2 with TRBJ2-7; 8 bases map to TRBD1. CDR1 is SGHTA, CDR2 FQGNSA, per germline. Trimming removed 1 base from V and 3 bases from J; junction bases left unmatched: 8. This CDR3 region has 16 residues. The CDR3 sequence is CASSLDAGGIDYEQYF. Written as DNA, the CDR3 is TGTGCCAGCAGCTTAGATGCAGGGGGCATCGACTACGAGCAGTACTTC. The entire variable domain, with the rest obtained from reference TRBV7-2 and TRBJ2-7, is as follows: GAGVSQSPSNKVTEKGKDVELRCDPISGHTALYWYRQSLGQGLEFLIYFQGNSAPDKSGLPSDRFSAERTGGSVSTLTIQRTQQEDSAVYLCASSLDAGGIDYEQYFGPGTRLTVT.

In this sample, this clonotype turned up many times. The chain recombines TRBV18 with TRBJ1-5, with D perhaps matching TRBD1 (5 bases). V was clipped by 6 bases and J by 6 bases, with 18 bases between them. The CDR3 is made up of 15 amino acids. CDR1 and CDR2 (germline): KGHSH, LQKENI. The CDR3 bases are TGTGCCAGCTCCCACGGCGGGGTGGGGGTTCAGCCCCAGCATTTT. Translation gives CASSHGGVGVQPQHF.

This clonotype showed up many times. This chain uses TRBV11-1 with TRBJ2-7; no reliable D call. The CDR3 contains 13 residues. Germline loops: CDR1 SGHAT, CDR2 FQDESV (reference sequence). Trimming cost V 5 bases and J 4 bases, with 12 bases left between them. The CDR3 coding sequence is TGTGCCAGCAGCCCCCACTACCTTTACGAGCAGTACTTC. Translation gives CASSPHYLYEQYF.

This clonotype was picked up many times. The rearrangement uses TRBV6-1 and TRBJ1-4, with no clear D. The CDR3 runs to 15 residues. Trimming took 2 bases from V and 3 from J, leaving 10 bases between them. Looked up from germline, CDR1 is MNHNS and CDR2 is SASEGT. The CDR3 DNA is TGTGCCAGCAGTGAATATCGAGGCTCTAATGAAAAACTGTTTTTT. It translates to CASSEYRGSNEKLFF.

This clonotype was observed at least ten times. This chain connects TRBV20-1 to TRBJ1-5; D gene ambiguous. The CDR3 runs 14 residues. V lost 5 bases and J lost 0, with 11 bases in between. The V gene's germline CDR1 is DFQATT and CDR2 SNEGSKA (reference sequence). Here the CDR3 DNA reads TGCAGTGCTCCCGGACGGTATAGCAATCAGCCCCAGCATTTT. It yields the protein CSAPGRYSNQPQHF.